Presented here are 5 T cell receptor beta chains from one specimen sequenced in a study of T cell responses to AZD1222 COVID-19 vaccine. Sequenced by immunoSEQ multiplex PCR; TCRdb stores in-frame clones only, minus some. The table shows 150,000 to 180,000 clones, with about 92% occurring only once. The source was peripheral blood, collected on day 0 of AZD1222 vaccination. The receptors originated from an adult in good health.

The chain couples TRBV9 to TRBJ1-5, with TRBD1 as a possible D gene (5 bases). CDR1 and CDR2 from the germline V gene are SGDLS and YYNGEE. This CDR3 region has 13 residues. The V end was cut by 2 bases, the J end by 10 bases, with 13 bases between. The CDR3 sequence: CASSVGPGAPQHF. The DNA of the CDR3 is TGTGCCAGCAGCGTTGGTCCCGGGGCCCCCCAGCATTTT.

The chain joins TRBV30 to TRBJ2-7, with 8 bases matching TRBD1. Germline values: CDR1 GTSNPN, CDR2 SVGIG (reference sequence). J was trimmed by 5 bases and V by 8 bases; bases with no gene match: 8. The CDR3 sequence is 12 residues long. The chain's CDR3 is CAHSRGPHEQYF. As DNA, the CDR3 is TGTGCCCACTCCAGGGGGCCCCACGAGCAGTACTTC.

The gene calls are TRBV6-2 or TRBV6-3 and TRBJ1-6; D is unclear. The ends were cut back, 0 bases at V and 1 base at J, with 13 bases in the middle. This CDR3 is 18 amino acids long. The germline V gene encodes CDR1 MNHEY and CDR2 SVGEGT. The CDR3 reads CASSYSAGRTSYNSPLHF. CDR3 nucleotides: TGTGCCAGCAGTTACTCCGCGGGCAGAACGTCCTATAATTCACCCCTCCACTTT.

This clone appeared once. The CDR3, as DNA: TGCGCCAGCAGCTTGGACGACAGGGGTCAGGATTCACCCCTCCACTTT. Encoded protein: CASSLDDRGQDSPLHF. The chain combines TRBV5-1 with TRBJ1-6; 8 bases map to TRBD1. The CDR3 length is 16 residues. The J segment lost 8 bases and the V segment lost 0 bases, leaving 7 bases of the junction unmatched. Germline CDR1 reads SGHRS; CDR2 reads YFSETQ.

This clone showed up just once. This sequence joins TRBV9 and TRBJ2-7; TRBD1 or TRBD2 may be the D gene (5 bases each). This CDR3 region has 13 residues. The V gene's germline CDR1 is SGDLS and CDR2 YYNGEE. Trimming took 4 bases from V and 6 from J, leaving 14 bases between them. The CDR3, as DNA: TGTGCCAGCAGCCCTAGGTATGGGGGCGAGCAGTACTTC. It is translated as CASSPRYGGEQYF.